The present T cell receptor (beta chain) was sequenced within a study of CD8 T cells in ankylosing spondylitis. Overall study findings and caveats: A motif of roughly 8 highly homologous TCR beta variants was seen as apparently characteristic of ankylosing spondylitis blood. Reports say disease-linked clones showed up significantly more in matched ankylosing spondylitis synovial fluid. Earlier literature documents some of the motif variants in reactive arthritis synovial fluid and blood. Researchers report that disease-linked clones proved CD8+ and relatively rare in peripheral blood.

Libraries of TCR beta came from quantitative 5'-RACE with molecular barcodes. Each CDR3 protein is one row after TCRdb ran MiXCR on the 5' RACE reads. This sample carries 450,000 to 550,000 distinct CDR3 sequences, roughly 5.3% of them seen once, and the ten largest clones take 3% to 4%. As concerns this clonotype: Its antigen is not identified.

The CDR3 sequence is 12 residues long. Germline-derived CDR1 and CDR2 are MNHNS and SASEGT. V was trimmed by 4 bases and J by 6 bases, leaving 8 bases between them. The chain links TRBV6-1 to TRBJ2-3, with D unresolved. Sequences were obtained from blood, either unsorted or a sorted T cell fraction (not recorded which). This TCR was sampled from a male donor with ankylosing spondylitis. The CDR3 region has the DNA TGTGCCAGCAGTGCCCGTTGGGATACGCAGTATTTT. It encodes CASSARWDTQYF.